This T cell receptor (beta chain) was retrieved from a study of OX40 agonist ivuxolimab in advanced cancers. Looking at the study overall: The drug used for patients, ivuxolimab, was an agonistic anti-OX40 (CD134) antibody. Prior therapy, whether anti-PD-1, anti-PD-L1 or anti-CTLA-4, was allowed, and 35% to 40% had some. With a range of about 23 to 90, age averaged about 59 years, and around 83% were male.

With 2 bases removed from V and 4 bases from J, the gap between germline ends came to 14 bases. The CDR3 is 15 amino acids. Germline assignment: CDR1 MNHNY and CDR2 SVGAGI (reference sequence). TCRdb keeps only in-frame clones here, not all; method: immunoSEQ multiplex PCR. The repertoire has some 67,000 clones, approximately 80% of them found once; the top ten carry about 5.1%. Blood was sampled at baseline, cycle 4 day 1, and cycle 7 day 1. This specimen was CD4+ or CD8+ T cells sorted from blood, taken in a trial of the OX40 agonist ivuxolimab. This chain connects TRBV6-6 to TRBJ2-5, with unresolved D. The source is an adult with an advanced solid tumor such as melanoma, head and neck, liver or kidney cancer. The CDR3: CASSYGHGPAETQYF. The CDR3 coding sequence is TGTGCCAGCAGTTACGGGCACGGGCCGGCAGAGACCCAGTACTTC.